Reported below is one TCR beta chain. No antigen is known for it. A much more abundant neighbour one base away suggests this may be a read error. This specimen comes from a study of molecular identifiers for immune sequencing clone quantification listed by TCRdb under 2018. As for the study more broadly: For a replicate experiment, RNA from roughly 20,000 or 100,000 naive CD8 T cells was divided into five aliquots, and four of the five aliquots were sequenced. This methods study used CD8 T cells to benchmark TCR RNA copy counting and molecular-identifier clustering-based TCR repertoire sequencing (MIDCIRS). General findings and caveats noted by the study authors: The naive libraries included spiked-in Jurkat TCR RNA (10 copies' worth), and this RNA is not part of the donor repertoire. Clones above 20 RNA copies held over 97% of molecules in CMV-specific effector cells but under 1% in naive cells. Modeling estimated 2.5 to 3.5 recovered TCR RNA copies per cell, compared with about 10 by digital PCR, which implies 25% to 30% capture efficiency. The sizes of highly expanded clones could end up underestimated when identical TCR molecules share a barcode. When barcode sub-clustering was not used, chimeric consensus sequences inflated TCR diversity, with chimeras reaching as high as 47%. Spiked-in Jurkat TCR RNA equivalent to a single cell was reported to be detectable even among 850,000 to 1,000,000 naive CD8 T cells.

Libraries of naive CD8 T cells were built from approximately 20,000 to 1,000,000 sorted cells, with 10%, 30% or 50% of the purified RNA used. Naive CD8 T cells, defined as CD8+CD4-CCR7+CD45RA+, were FACS-sorted into RLT Plus buffer on a BD FACSAria II. To test detection sensitivity, Jurkat RNA equivalent to under 12 TCR copies was spiked into samples of about 19,000-1,000,000 naive CD8 T cells. CD8 T cells were enriched with RosetteSep CD8+ T Cell Enrichment Cocktail and Ficoll-Paque, followed by ACK red cell lysis. The library was produced with PCR. This sample was sequenced with an Illumina HiSeq 4000. Bulk TCR libraries were generated as previously described, with the TCR primers listed in Table S5 used. The Qiagen AllPrep DNA/RNA kit was used to purify total RNA. Before any analysis, reads coming from multiple sequencing runs of the same library were combined into one pool. As for the authors' bioinformatics: Reads were retained only if an exact TCR constant sequence was present, and the retained reads were trimmed to 150 nt and grouped according to their 12-nt molecular barcodes. Reads inside each barcode group were sub-clustered using a 15% Levenshtein threshold, and a quality-weighted consensus sequence was constructed for each RNA molecule. Non-functional sequences were removed, as were lower-count sequences one edit away from another. Based on a fit of two negative binomial distributions, barcode sub-clusters having less than 20% of the maximum read count were discarded. The raw public data were reprocessed by TCRdb itself: fastp quality trimming at Q25, MiXCR clonotype calling, in-frame beta chains only. Each CDR3 protein appears once, grouped with its most common genes and DNA. Clone size and V and J calls follow TCRdb, not the original study. The sample yields 250,000 to 400,000 distinct CDR3 sequences; about a fifth were counted once. The ten top clones hold roughly 0.86% of the sample.

The CDR3 runs 15 residues from the cysteine to the phenylalanine. Only the CDR3 DNA is retained, 45 bases long and in frame from the first base. The V and J genes are TRBV12-3 or TRBV12-4 and TRBJ2-3; the D gene assignment is ambiguous. The sequenced sample consisted of naive CD8+ T cells from blood, with Jurkat cell RNA spiked in. Per the publication, the cell subset or site label means: FACS-sorted CD8+CD4-CCR7+CD45RA+ naive T cells. The clonotype originates from a human donor in good health. Some libraries in this study had Jurkat cell RNA spiked in. This receptor has the CDR3 CANSPGVGSTDTQYF. The nucleotides are TGTGCCAACAGTCCCGGAGTCGGATCCACAGATACGCAGTATTTT.